This T cell receptor (beta chain) was documented in a study of regulatory T cells in long-lasting Graves disease. Study results and limitations: TRBV28, TRBJ1-2 and TRBJ2-5 were favored in persistent disease. Patients with persistent Graves' had lower TCR diversity than newly diagnosed patients.

Construction of TCR beta libraries relied on iRepertoire HTBI primers and on Arm-PCR targeting CDR3 regions. Under the authors' procedure: Spanning all samples, the identified segments comprised 62 TRBV and approximately 15 TRBJ. One entry per CDR3 protein, called by TCRdb with MiXCR from the multiplex PCR reads. TCRdb assigned the V and J calls; the authors' analysis was not used. There are 400,000 to 550,000 distinct CDR3 sequences in the sample; over 15% occur only once, and 9.5% to 12% lies in the top ten. This clonotype was observed at least ten times. The antigen is undetermined. Per germline, CDR1 SNHLY and CDR2 FYNNEI. The trim removed 3 bases at V and 0 bases at J, leaving 13 bases unmatched. The CDR3 runs to 19 residues. Described time point: newly diagnosed GD, antithyroid drugs for less than 3 months. The TCR library was prepared using RNA isolated from PBMCs. A volume of 8.5 to 10 milliliters of peripheral blood was collected in EDTA tubes.

These data were also reused for a study on T cells in Graves' hyperthyroidism and ophthalmopathy.

The sequencing here drew on peripheral blood mononuclear cells (PBMCs), taken at new diagnosis, from a patient treated with antithyroid drugs. The receptor was isolated from a woman aged 25 to 45 with Graves disease. The rearrangement uses TRBV2 and TRBJ1-5; 8 bases match TRBD1. CDR3 in DNA: TGTGCCAGCAGTGACAGGGGGACAGGCTACCTACATAGCAATCAGCCCCAGCATTTT. This codes for CASSDRGTGYLHSNQPQHF.